This T cell receptor beta chain was recovered during a study of blood T cell repertoires in COVID-19. The wider study: The analysed material was cDNA or gDNA that came from T cells, B-cell-depleted T cells, or PBMCs.

Profiled with immunoSEQ multiplex PCR; TCRdb holds only in-frame clones, not every one. The repertoire holds about 210,000 clones, with approximately 81% as singletons. This CDR3 region has 14 residues. Germline V gene sequence: CDR1 SGHAT, CDR2 FQNNGV. Trimming left V 4 bases short and J 1 base short, with 10 bases between. Seattle researchers signed up patients amid active infection and tracked them longitudinally. The chain recombines TRBV11-2 with TRBJ1-1, with D maybe TRBD1 (5 bases). This TCR derives from a woman older than 75 with COVID-19, enrolled during active disease. Sequencing used peripheral blood. In nucleotides, the CDR3 is TGTGCCAGCAGCTGGCGGACAACGAACACTGAAGCTTTCTTT. It translates to CASSWRTTNTEAFF.